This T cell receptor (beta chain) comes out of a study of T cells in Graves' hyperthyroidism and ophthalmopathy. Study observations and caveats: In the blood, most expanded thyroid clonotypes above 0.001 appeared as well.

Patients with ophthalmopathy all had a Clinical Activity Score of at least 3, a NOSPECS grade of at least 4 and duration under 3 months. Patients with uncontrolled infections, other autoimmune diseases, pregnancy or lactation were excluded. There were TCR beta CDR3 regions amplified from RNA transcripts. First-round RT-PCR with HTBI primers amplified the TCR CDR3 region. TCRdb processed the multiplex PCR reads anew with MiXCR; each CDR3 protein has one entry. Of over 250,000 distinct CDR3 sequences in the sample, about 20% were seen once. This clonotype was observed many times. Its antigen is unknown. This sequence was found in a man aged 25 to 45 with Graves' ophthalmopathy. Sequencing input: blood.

For the CDR3, the DNA is TGTGCCAGCAGTTTAACAGGGGGCGCATACGGCTACACCTTC. As protein: CASSLTGGAYGYTF. The V gene is TRBV28, the J gene TRBJ1-2; TRBD1 aligns across 9 bases. The germline V gene has CDR1 MDHEN and CDR2 SYDVKM. V shed 2 bases and J 8 bases; nucleotides not matched to a gene: 6. This CDR3 is 14 amino acids long.